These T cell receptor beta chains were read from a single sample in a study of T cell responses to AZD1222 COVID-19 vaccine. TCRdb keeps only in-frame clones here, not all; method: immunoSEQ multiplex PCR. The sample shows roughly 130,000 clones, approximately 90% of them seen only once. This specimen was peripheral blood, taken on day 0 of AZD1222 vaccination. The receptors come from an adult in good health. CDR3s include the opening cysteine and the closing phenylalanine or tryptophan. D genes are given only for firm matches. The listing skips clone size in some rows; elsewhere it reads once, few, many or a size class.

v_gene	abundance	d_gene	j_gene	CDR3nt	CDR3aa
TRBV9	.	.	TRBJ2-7	TGTGCCAGCAACTCCGGGACTGCAAGCGAGCAGTACTTC	CASNSGTASEQYF
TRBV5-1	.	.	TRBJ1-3	TGCGCCAGCCGAACTAGCTCTGGAAACACCATATATTTT	CASRTSSGNTIYF
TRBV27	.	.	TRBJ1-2	TGTGCCAGCAGGGTGGGGATCTATGGCTACACCTTC	CASRVGIYGYTF
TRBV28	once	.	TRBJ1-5	TGTGCCAGCACTAGGTGGGGGGGAGTTAATCAGCCCCAGCATTTT	CASTRWGGVNQPQHF
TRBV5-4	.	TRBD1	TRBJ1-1	TGTGCCAGCAGCTCGGACCATCCCGGGACAGGGTTCATGAACACTGAAGCTTTCTTT	CASSSDHPGTGFMNTEAFF
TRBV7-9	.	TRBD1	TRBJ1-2	TGTGCCAGCAGCACCCGACAGGGGAATGGCTACACCTTC	CASSTRQGNGYTF
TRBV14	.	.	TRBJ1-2	TGTGCCAGCAGCCAAGGGGGCTGGGGCTATGGCTACACCTTC	CASSQGGWGYGYTF
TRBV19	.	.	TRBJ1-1	TGTGCCAGTAGTATAGATCCAAGGGCCAGGGAGGACACTGAAGCTTTCTTT	CASSIDPRAREDTEAFF
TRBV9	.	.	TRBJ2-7	TGTGCCAGCAGCGTCACAGGGAGCTACGAGCAGTACTTC	CASSVTGSYEQYF
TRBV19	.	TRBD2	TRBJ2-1	TGTGCCAGTAGTATGGGGGGGTTTGGGCAGTTCTTC	CASSMGGFGQFF
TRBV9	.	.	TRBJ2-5	TGTGCCAGCAGCCGGACTCAAGAGACCCAGTACTTC	CASSRTQETQYF
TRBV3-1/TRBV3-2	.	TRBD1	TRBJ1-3	TGTGCCAGCAGCCTTACAGGGGTCGGAAACACCATATATTTT	CASSLTGVGNTIYF
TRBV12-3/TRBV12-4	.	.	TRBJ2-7	TGTGCCAGCAGTTTATTTCCTCGGGAGCAGTACTTC	CASSLFPREQYF
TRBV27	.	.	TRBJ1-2	TGTGCCAGCAGTTTTAACGGAATGGGCTACACCTTC	CASSFNGMGYTF
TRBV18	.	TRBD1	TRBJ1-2	TGTGCCAGCTCACCTCTAGGGGACAGCTCCTATGGCTACACCTTC	CASSPLGDSSYGYTF
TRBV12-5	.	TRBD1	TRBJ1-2	TGTGCTAGTGGTTCCACGACGGGACAGGGATGGGGCTACACCTTC	CASGSTTGQGWGYTF
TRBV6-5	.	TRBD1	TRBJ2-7	TGTGCCAGCAGCCTGTGGGGACAGGTCTACGAGCAGTACTTC	CASSLWGQVYEQYF
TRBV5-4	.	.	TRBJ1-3	TGTGCCAGCAGCTTGGGGGGGGCTGGAAACACCATATATTTT	CASSLGGAGNTIYF
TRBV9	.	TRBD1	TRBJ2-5	TGTGCCAGCAGCGTAGGATCAGGGGGTGTCGTGGAGACCCAGTACTTC	CASSVGSGGVVETQYF
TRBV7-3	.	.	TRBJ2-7	TGTGCCAGCAGCTTATCCCCAGGGGTCGAGCAGTACTTC	CASSLSPGVEQYF
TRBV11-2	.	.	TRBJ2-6	TGTGCCAGCATCCCGGGGGGGGCCAACGTCCTGACTTTC	CASIPGGANVLTF
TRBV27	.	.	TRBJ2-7	TGTGCCAGCAGCCGAGACCAGGGCCGCGACGAGCAGTACTTC	CASSRDQGRDEQYF
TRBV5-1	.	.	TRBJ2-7	TGCGCCAGCAGCTTGGTTGCAGCTAGGGAGCAGTACTTC	CASSLVAAREQYF
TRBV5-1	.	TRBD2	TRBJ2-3	TGCGCCAGCAGCCCCCTAGCGGGAGGGCCGCCAGATACGCAGTATTTT	CASSPLAGGPPDTQYF
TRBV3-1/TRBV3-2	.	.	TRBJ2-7	TGTGCCAGCAGCCAGAGGGACACATACTACGAGCAGTACTTC	CASSQRDTYYEQYF
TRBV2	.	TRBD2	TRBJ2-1	TGTGCCAGCACAGGGCGGGAGGAGGTTGAGCAGTTCTTC	CASTGREEVEQFF
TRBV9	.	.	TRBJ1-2	TGTGCCAGCAGCGCGAGGGGGGTTAGAGATGGCTACACCTTC	CASSARGVRDGYTF
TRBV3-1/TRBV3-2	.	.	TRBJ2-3	TGTGCCAGCAGCCAAGGGATTAGCTCAGATACGCAGTATTTT	CASSQGISSDTQYF
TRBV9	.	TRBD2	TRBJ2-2	TGTGCCAGCAGCGCGGGACTAGAGGCCGGGGAGCTGTTTTTT	CASSAGLEAGELFF
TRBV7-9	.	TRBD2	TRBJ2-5	TGTGCCAGCAGCAAGAGAGGACTAGCGGGGCTGGGAGAGACCCAGTACTTC	CASSKRGLAGLGETQYF
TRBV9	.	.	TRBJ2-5	TGTGCCAGCAGCACCGGTAGGACGGGGAGTCAAGAGACCCAGTACTTC	CASSTGRTGSQETQYF
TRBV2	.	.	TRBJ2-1	TGTGCCAGCAGTGAAAGACGGCTTGAGCAGTTCTTC	CASSERRLEQFF
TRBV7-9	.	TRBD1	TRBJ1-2	TGTGCCAGCAGCTTAGGAACAGGGGGCGCGATCTATGGCTACACCTTC	CASSLGTGGAIYGYTF
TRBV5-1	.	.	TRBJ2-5	TGCGCCAGCAGCTTCCGGGACTACCAAGAGACCCAGTACTTC	CASSFRDYQETQYF